This T cell receptor (beta chain) came from a study of T cells in Graves' hyperthyroidism and ophthalmopathy. This clonotype was seen repeatedly, ten times or more. Its antigen is currently unknown. This CDR3 has 16 amino acids. Germline CDR1 and CDR2: MNHEY and SVGAGI. Losses at the gene ends were 2 bases for V and 5 bases for J; bases not matched to a gene: 7. Notes on the study in general: Prediction of ophthalmopathy progression came a median approximately 6.5 months pre-onset. Most clonotypes expanded in the thyroid (above 0.001) were also present in blood.

RNA transcripts gave rise to amplified TCR beta CDR3 regions. The HTBI set primed first-round TCR CDR3 RT-PCR. Using its own MiXCR run on the multiplex PCR reads, TCRdb lists one record per CDR3 protein. The sample holds roughly 500,000 distinct CDR3 sequences, roughly 46% seen once. This TCR derives from an adult woman with Graves' disease, either hyperthyroidism or ophthalmopathy (not recorded which). This sequence joins TRBV6-5 and TRBJ2-7, with 12 bases aligning to TRBD1. Sequencing was carried out using peripheral blood or thyroid tissue (not recorded which). The CDR3 region has the DNA TGTGCCAGCAGTTACCGGGGGACAGGGGGCATCAACGAGCAGTACTTC. This gives the protein CASSYRGTGGINEQYF.